The next 14 T cell receptor beta chains were all read from a single sample in a study of T cell responses to AZD1222 COVID-19 vaccine. Using immunoSEQ multiplex PCR, the repertoire was profiled, and TCRdb retains in-frame clones only, with some absent. In the table there are about 73,000 clones, about 91% of which are singletons. Sequencing used peripheral blood, obtained on day 0 of AZD1222 vaccination. All receptors derive from an adult in good health.

V is TRBV25-1 and J is TRBJ2-5; the D gene is possibly TRBD1 (5 bases). Germline V gene data show CDR1 as MGHDK and CDR2 as SYGVNS. V lost 1 base and J lost 4, with 13 bases in between. The CDR3 has 15 amino acids. The CDR3 DNA follows: TGTGCCAGCAGTGAATTGGGCAGGGTTTCAGAGACCCAGTACTTC. Protein product: CASSELGRVSETQYF.

This clone turned up a few times. The gene calls are TRBV9 and TRBJ2-7, with 7 bases matching TRBD2. CDR3 length: 14 amino acids. J gave up 1 base and V 8 bases, and 9 bases lay outside the gene matches. Looked up from germline, CDR1 is SGDLS and CDR2 is YYNGEE. DNA of the CDR3: TGTGCCAGTGAATATAGCGGGTCGTCCTACGAGCAGTACTTC. Translated: CASEYSGSSYEQYF.

This chain joins TRBV5-5 and TRBJ1-2, with D hard to call. The CDR3 has 15 residues. V lost 5 bases to trimming and J lost 2 bases, with 16 bases between them. CDR1 is SGHKS, CDR2 YYEKEE, per germline (reference sequence). The CDR3 loop is CASSSEGSPNYGYTF. CDR3 coding DNA: TGTGCCAGCAGTTCCGAAGGCAGTCCGAACTATGGCTACACCTTC. The whole variable domain, filled in from reference TRBV5-5 and TRBJ1-2, reads DAGVTQSPTHLIKTRGQQVTLRCSPISGHKSVSWYQQVLGQGPQFIFQYYEKEERGRGNFPDRFSARQFPNYSSELNVNALLLGDSALYLCASSSEGSPNYGYTFGSGTRLTVV.

This chain uses TRBV7-8 with TRBJ2-7; unclear D gene. Germline V lookup: CDR1 SGHVS, CDR2 FQNEAQ. Trimming stripped 5 bases from V and 4 bases from J, with 9 bases between. This CDR3 comprises 12 residues. The CDR3 protein is CASSPDAYEQYF. The DNA for the CDR3 is TGTGCCAGCAGCCCAGACGCTTACGAGCAGTACTTC.

The chain joins TRBV30 to TRBJ1-3; D is unresolved. Germline V CDR1 and CDR2: GTSNPN, SVGIG (reference sequence). The CDR3 runs to 11 residues. V was shortened by 1 base and J by 2 bases, with 0 bases between the two germline ends. The CDR3 DNA reads TGTGCCTGGAGTGCTGGAAACACCATATATTTT. Amino acids: CAWSAGNTIYF.

This clone appeared a few times. V and J are TRBV28 and TRBJ2-7, with TRBD2 as a possible D gene (6 bases). V was cut by 2 bases and J by 2 bases, with 13 bases left in between. In germline, CDR1 is MDHEN, CDR2 SYDVKM. The CDR3 has 15 amino acids. The CDR3: CASSLQSSGPYEQYF. DNA of the CDR3: TGTGCCAGCAGTTTACAGAGTAGCGGACCCTACGAGCAGTACTTC.

This clone was recorded only once. The chain couples TRBV18 to TRBJ1-1; D is unclear. Trimming took 3 bases from V and 1 from J, leaving 12 bases between them. The CDR3 runs 15 residues. The V gene's germline CDR1 is KGHSH and CDR2 LQKENI. The CDR3 region is CASSPTSGTNTEAFF. CDR3 DNA: TGTGCCAGCTCACCGACCTCGGGAACGAACACTGAAGCTTTCTTT.

J is TRBJ2-5 and V is TRBV3-1 (or the pseudogene TRBV3-2), with D perhaps TRBD2 (5 bases). The V end was cut by 4 bases, the J end by 4 bases, with 19 bases between. There are 16 residues in the CDR3. The V gene's germline CDR1 is LGHDT and CDR2 YNNKEL (reference sequence). The CDR3 spells CASSRLPGSARETQYF. In DNA form, the CDR3 reads TGTGCCAGCAGCCGCCTTCCGGGTAGCGCTAGAGAGACCCAGTACTTC.

The gene calls are TRBV3-1 (or the pseudogene TRBV3-2) and TRBJ1-5, with 10 bases aligning to TRBD1. The germline V gene encodes CDR1 LGHDT and CDR2 YNNKEL (reference sequence). There are 17 residues in the CDR3. V lost 4 bases, J lost 3 bases, and 9 bases stayed unmatched. The CDR3 coding sequence is TGTGCCAGCAGCCCGACAGGGGGCCCTCATAACAATCAGCCCCAGCATTTT. Encoded protein: CASSPTGGPHNNQPQHF.

There are a few counts of this clone. CDR3 residues: CASSDSSGGANEQFF. The CDR3 DNA sequence: TGTGCCAGCAGTGACTCTAGCGGGGGGGCCAATGAGCAGTTCTTC. The chain has TRBV6-4 and TRBJ2-1; 11 bases agree with TRBD2. The germline V gene encodes CDR1 MRHNA and CDR2 SNTAGT. This CDR3 spans 15 amino acids. With V trimmed by 0 bases and J by 6 bases, 1 base remained unmatched.

This clone turned up a few times. V is TRBV10-3 and J is TRBJ1-2, with D uncertain. Germline values: CDR1 ENHRY, CDR2 SYGVKD. This CDR3 has 13 residues. V shed 6 bases and J shed 6 bases, with 14 bases lying between them. The chain's CDR3 is CAIRPALGDGYTF. CDR3 nucleotides: TGTGCCATCAGGCCGGCGTTGGGCGATGGCTACACCTTC.

The rearrangement joins TRBV19 to TRBJ2-7, with D perhaps matching TRBD2 (6 bases). The germline V gene has CDR1 LNHDA and CDR2 SQIVND (reference sequence). Trimming left V 6 bases short and J 0 bases short, with 12 bases between. The CDR3 runs to 14 residues. Written as DNA, the CDR3 is TGTGCCAGTAGCACTCCGGGAGACTCCTACGAGCAGTACTTC. It encodes CASSTPGDSYEQYF.

Only a few counts were recorded for this clone. The chain employs TRBV7-8 and TRBJ2-1, with D perhaps matching TRBD1 (6 bases). Germline CDR1 is SGHVS and CDR2 is FQNEAQ. The V and J ends lost 5 bases and 12 bases respectively, with 17 bases between them. The CDR3 is 13 residues long. CDR3 sequence reads: CASSPETGLRQFF. The CDR3 nucleotides read TGTGCCAGCAGCCCGGAAACAGGGTTGAGGCAGTTCTTC.

J is TRBJ2-5 and V is TRBV12-2; the table's D call TRBD1 went unverified against the DNA. TRBV12-2 is a recognized pseudogene. The CDR3 length is 14 residues. The CDR3 region is CASRFRQGEETQYF. In DNA, the CDR3 is TGTGCAAGTCGCTTCAGACAGGGGGAGGAGACCCAGTACTTC.